This T cell receptor (beta chain) was obtained from a study of cytomegalovirus exposure and HLA in healthy donors (TCRdb year 2017). At the level of the whole study: The 500 to 800 repertoires of the first cohort and the roughly 120 validation repertoires were produced on the same platform, according to a later analysis. The aim of the study was to test whether cataloging public T cell receptors could identify signatures of past pathogen exposure. A separate validation cohort of roughly 130 different subjects was used in addition to the roughly 700-subject first cohort. The study combined high-throughput TCR immunosequencing, statistical association of individual TCRs with disease status, and machine learning to predict cytomegalovirus infection status. General conclusions and limits of the study: It was suggested by the authors that the approach could potentially be generalized to other disease states and immunological phenotypes. All 120 or so repertoires were used to score co-occurrence in the validation cohort in a later analysis, because that analysis had no HLA typing for the cohort. The classifier was reported to diagnose cytomegalovirus status with high specificity and sensitivity in both the original and validation cohorts. Most TCR sequences were seen in very few donors, while some public TCRs were found in many individuals. Subsequent analysis determined that TCRs grouped into clusters in the first cohort also showed a tendency toward co-occurrence across the approximately 120 validation repertoires, and approximately 93% of cluster scores exceeded 0. A few of the identified cytomegalovirus-associated TCR beta chains were confirmed in vitro to be specific for cytomegalovirus antigens. In the study, about 150 TCR beta chains were listed as associated with cytomegalovirus.

Donors formed part of the validation cohort, which comprised fewer than 150 subjects and was distinct from the first cohort of under 850 subjects. The receptor library was made with the immunoSEQ multiplex PCR assay. In the paper's pipeline: A statistical classification framework was built to diagnose cytomegalovirus status from the catalog of TCR beta chain sequences. TCRdb holds this immuneACCESS table with in-frame rearrangements only. Some clones are missing; in checked studies, unresolved V genes explain under half, and the rest has no known cause. The V and J calls and clone size come from that table; D and trimming were worked out from the DNA. The sample table records hundreds of thousands of clones; around 86% of these occur just once. The ten biggest clones cover 2% to 2.5% of the sample. As for this clone: The antigen this receptor binds is unknown. The input lacks base qualities; no much larger clone sits a single base away.

The source of this sequence is a woman under 30 in good health and CMV-seropositive. What was sequenced was PBMCs.

This receptor carries the CDR3 CASSTGTANEKLFF. In nucleotides, the sequence is TGTGCCAGTAGTACCGGGACAGCTAATGAAAAACTGTTTTTT. The receptor chain draws on TRBV19 and TRBJ1-4; 7 bases in the junction line up with TRBD1. The cysteine opens and the phenylalanine closes a CDR3 of 14 amino acids. Only the CDR3 portion is preserved as DNA: 42 bases, with reading frame beginning at the first base. Taken from the germline V gene (reference sequence), the CDR1 and CDR2 loops are LNHDA and SQIVND. V has 4 bases trimmed and J has 3 bases trimmed; junction bases matching no gene number 2.